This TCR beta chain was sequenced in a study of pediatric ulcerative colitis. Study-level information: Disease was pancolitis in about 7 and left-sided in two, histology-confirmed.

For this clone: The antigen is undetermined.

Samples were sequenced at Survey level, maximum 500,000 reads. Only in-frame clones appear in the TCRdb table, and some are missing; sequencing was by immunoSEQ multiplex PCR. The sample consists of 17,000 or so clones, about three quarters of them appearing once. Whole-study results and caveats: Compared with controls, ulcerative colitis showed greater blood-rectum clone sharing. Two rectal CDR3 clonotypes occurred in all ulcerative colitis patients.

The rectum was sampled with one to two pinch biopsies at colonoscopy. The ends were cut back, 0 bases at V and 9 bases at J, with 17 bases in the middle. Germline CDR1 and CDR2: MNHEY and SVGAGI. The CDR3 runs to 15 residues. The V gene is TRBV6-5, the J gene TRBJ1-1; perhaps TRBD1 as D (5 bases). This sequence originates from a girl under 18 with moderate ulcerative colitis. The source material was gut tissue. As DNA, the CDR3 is TGTGCCAGCAGTTACTCTATAGGGGCGGACAAGAAAGCTTTCTTT. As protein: CASSYSIGADKKAFF.